This T cell receptor (beta chain) was retrieved from a study of identifying expanded T cells in peripheral blood. Study-wide findings and caveats: Differentially abundant clones: about 1.1 between replicates, about 15 at around 15 days, around 20 at four. Variance in clone template counts between approximately two-week samples significantly increased with total template count across all healthy donors.

About this clone itself: The antigen remains undetermined.

No infections or other immune events were documented during collection. Data came from immunoSEQ multiplex PCR; TCRdb stores just in-frame clones and leaves some out. This sample has fewer than 110,000 clones, with 70% to 90% found just once. The sample comprised blood. The receptor's source is a person aged 18-69 years in good health.

CDR3 in DNA: TGTGCCAGCAGCTTGAAGGGAACAGATACGCAGTATTTT. It yields the protein CASSLKGTDTQYF. The rearrangement uses TRBV13 and TRBJ2-3, with no clear D. This CDR3 has 13 amino acids. Looked up from germline, CDR1 is PRHDT and CDR2 is FYEKMQ (reference sequence). V was pared by 3 bases and J by 3 bases, with 7 bases between.